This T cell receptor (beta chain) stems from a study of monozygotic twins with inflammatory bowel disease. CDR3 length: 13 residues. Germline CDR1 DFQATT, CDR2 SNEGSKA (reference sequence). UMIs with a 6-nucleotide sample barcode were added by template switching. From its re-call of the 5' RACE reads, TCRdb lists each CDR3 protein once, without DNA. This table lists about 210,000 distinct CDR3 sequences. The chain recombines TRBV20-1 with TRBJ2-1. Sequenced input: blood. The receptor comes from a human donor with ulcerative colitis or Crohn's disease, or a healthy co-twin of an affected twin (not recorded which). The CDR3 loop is CSATDPSYNEQFF.